This TCR beta chain was identified in a study of cytomegalovirus exposure and HLA in healthy donors. Study findings and constraints: A later analysis appeared to link common viral pathogens to several of the most significant clusters. Earlier analysis found most TCR beta V segments productive about 90% or about 30% of the time. By a later analysis, the bulk of CMV-associated TCR beta chains appeared HLA-restricted.

CDR3 length: 13 residues. J gave up 4 bases and V 4 bases, and 2 bases lay outside the gene matches. Per germline, CDR1 SGHRS and CDR2 YFSETQ. Turning to this clone: The antigen is undetermined.

It was with 60 Vbeta and 13 Jbeta primers that the PCR ran. Here immunoSEQ multiplex PCR was the method, and the copy in TCRdb shows in-frame clones only, minus some. The table lists 120,000 to 150,000 clones, about 70% of them singletons. Source material: PBMCs. This clonotype was obtained from a woman between 40 and 55 years old in good health and CMV-seronegative. The rearrangement links TRBV5-1 to TRBJ2-5, with 9 bases that match TRBD2. DNA for the CDR3: TGCGCCAGCAGCCTTAGCGGGAGAGAGACCCAGTACTTC. This codes for CASSLSGRETQYF.